Below, 3 T cell receptor beta chains from the same sample are listed, as sequenced in a study of shared clonotypes between healthy human individuals. TCRdb's table, derived via immunoSEQ multiplex PCR, lists solely in-frame clones and lacks some. The sample shows about 2.5 million clones, around 92% of them seen only once. The specimen sequenced was naive CD4+ T cells from PBMCs. As to subset: CD45RA+ positively selected. The source is a young man in good health. Some clones in this sample may be carry-over from other donors' samples.

The rearrangement joins TRBV4-2 to TRBJ2-7, with 9 bases that match TRBD2. CDR1 is LGHNA and CDR2 is YNFKEQ in the germline V gene. This CDR3 has 18 residues. V lost 1 base and J lost 2; bases outside the gene matches: 12. The CDR3 loop is CASSQAFLAGTTAYEQYF. The CDR3 nucleotides read TGTGCCAGCAGCCAAGCATTCCTAGCGGGAACTACCGCCTACGAGCAGTACTTC.

The V and J genes are TRBV5-1 and TRBJ1-2, with TRBD1 matching over 8 bases. This CDR3 has 13 amino acids. Losses at the gene ends were 3 bases for V and 8 bases for J; bases not matched to a gene: 6. The germline gives CDR1 SGHRS, CDR2 YFSETQ. Written as DNA, the CDR3 is TGCGCCAGCAGCTACGACAGGGGACGAGGCTACACCTTC. This gives the protein CASSYDRGRGYTF.

This clone was detected only once. V is TRBV18 and J is TRBJ2-5; 10 bases agree with TRBD2. J gave up 3 bases and V 4 bases, and 2 bases lay outside the gene matches. Looked up from germline, CDR1 is KGHSH and CDR2 is LQKENI. The CDR3 length is 14 residues. CDR3 coding DNA: TGTGCCAGCTCACGGACTAGCGGAGAAGAGACCCAGTACTTC. Amino acids: CASSRTSGEETQYF.